This TCR beta chain appears in the sequencing data of a study of radiotherapy plus CTLA-4 blockade in lung cancer. Looking at the study overall: An objective response was seen in about 18% of patients, and disease control in about 31%.

CDR1 is SGHRS, CDR2 YFSETQ, per germline. CDR3 size: 15 residues. V gave up 4 bases and J gave up 5 bases, with 17 bases separating them. Overall study findings and caveats: Some TCR clones had been derived from tumors. These clones expanded in peripheral blood after radiotherapy plus ipilimumab. The authors reported that early blood T cell clone dynamics, with interferon-beta, best predicted response.

For this clone: Its specificity is not known.

In chemo-refractory metastatic non-small-cell lung cancer, patients got ipilimumab CTLA-4 blockade together with focal radiation. Sequencing was performed with immunoSEQ multiplex PCR; in TCRdb, only in-frame clones are kept and a portion is missing. The repertoire holds around 110,000 clones, with more than 70% as singletons. The sequence was obtained from a human donor with non-small cell lung cancer that progressed on radiotherapy plus ipilimumab. Some clones in this sample may be carry-over from other donors' samples. V is TRBV5-1 and J is TRBJ2-3, with a tentative D call TRBD2 (7 bases). The sequencing used peripheral blood, collected from a patient treated with radiotherapy plus ipilimumab. Here the CDR3 DNA reads TGCGCCAGCAGCCCGACGGGGGGCCTGGGAGATACGCAGTATTTT. Its protein is CASSPTGGLGDTQYF. Full variable domain (remainder filled in from reference TRBV5-1 and TRBJ2-3): KAGVTQTPRYLIKTRGQQVTLSCSPISGHRSVSWYQQTPGQGLQFLFEYFSETQRNKGNFPGRFSGRQFSNSRSEMNVSTLELGDSALYLCASSPTGGLGDTQYFGPGTRLTVL.